This TCR beta chain emerged from a study of beta chain features in type 1 diabetes. Study outcomes and limitations: Across all four CD4+ subsets, people with type 1 diabetes showed modestly shorter TCRB CDR3s.

This clone occurred once. As yet, its antigen is unknown. Every isolated RNA sample was fully reverse transcribed, so sequencing captured expressed TCRB transcripts. Some clones are missing from TCRdb's copy, which holds only in-frame ones; the method was immunoSEQ multiplex PCR. The sample contains a few hundred thousand clones, around 25% of which appear only once. CDR3 length equals 13 residues. Germline loops: CDR1 SQVTM, CDR2 ANQGSEA. The V and J ends lost 4 bases and 8 bases respectively, with 17 bases between them. The rearrangement joins TRBV29-1 to TRBJ1-1; D is perhaps TRBD1 (6 bases). Specimen: naive CD4+ T cells from blood. The TCR was taken from a woman in her twenties or thirties with type 1 diabetes. Here the CDR3 reads CSVVNVRGGEAFF. The CDR3 DNA reads as TGCAGCGTTGTAAATGTACGGGGGGGCGAAGCTTTCTTT. The complete variable domain, with remaining parts taken from reference TRBV29-1 and TRBJ1-1, reads SAVISQKPSRDICQRGTSLTIQCQVDSQVTMMFWYRQQPGQSLTLIATANQGSEATYESGFVIDKFPISRPNLTFSTLTVSNMSPEDSSIYLCSVVNVRGGEAFFGQGTRLTVV.